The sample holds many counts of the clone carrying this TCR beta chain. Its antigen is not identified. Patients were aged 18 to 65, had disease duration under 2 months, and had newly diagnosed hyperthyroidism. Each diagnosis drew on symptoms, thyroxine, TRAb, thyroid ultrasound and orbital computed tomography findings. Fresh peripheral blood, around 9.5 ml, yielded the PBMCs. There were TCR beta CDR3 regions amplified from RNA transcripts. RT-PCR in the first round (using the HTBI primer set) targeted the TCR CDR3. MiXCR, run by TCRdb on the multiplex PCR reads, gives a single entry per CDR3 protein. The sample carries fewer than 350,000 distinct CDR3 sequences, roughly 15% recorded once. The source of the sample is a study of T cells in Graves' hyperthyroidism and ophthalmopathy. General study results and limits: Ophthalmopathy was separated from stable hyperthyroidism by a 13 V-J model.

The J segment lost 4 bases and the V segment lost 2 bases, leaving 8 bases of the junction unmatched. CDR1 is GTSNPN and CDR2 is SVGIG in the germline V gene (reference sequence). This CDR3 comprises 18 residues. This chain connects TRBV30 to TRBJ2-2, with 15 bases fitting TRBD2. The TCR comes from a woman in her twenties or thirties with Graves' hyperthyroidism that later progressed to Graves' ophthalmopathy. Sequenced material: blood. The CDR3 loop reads CAWSLGLAGGPVTGELFF. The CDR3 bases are TGTGCCTGGAGTCTTGGACTAGCGGGAGGGCCAGTCACCGGGGAGCTGTTTTTT. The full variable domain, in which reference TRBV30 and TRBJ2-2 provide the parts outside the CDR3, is SQTIHQWPATLVQPVGSPLSLECTVEGTSNPNLYWYRQAAGRGLQLLFYSVGIGQISSEVPQNLSASRPQDRQFILSSKKLLLSDSGFYLCAWSLGLAGGPVTGELFFGEGSRLTVL.